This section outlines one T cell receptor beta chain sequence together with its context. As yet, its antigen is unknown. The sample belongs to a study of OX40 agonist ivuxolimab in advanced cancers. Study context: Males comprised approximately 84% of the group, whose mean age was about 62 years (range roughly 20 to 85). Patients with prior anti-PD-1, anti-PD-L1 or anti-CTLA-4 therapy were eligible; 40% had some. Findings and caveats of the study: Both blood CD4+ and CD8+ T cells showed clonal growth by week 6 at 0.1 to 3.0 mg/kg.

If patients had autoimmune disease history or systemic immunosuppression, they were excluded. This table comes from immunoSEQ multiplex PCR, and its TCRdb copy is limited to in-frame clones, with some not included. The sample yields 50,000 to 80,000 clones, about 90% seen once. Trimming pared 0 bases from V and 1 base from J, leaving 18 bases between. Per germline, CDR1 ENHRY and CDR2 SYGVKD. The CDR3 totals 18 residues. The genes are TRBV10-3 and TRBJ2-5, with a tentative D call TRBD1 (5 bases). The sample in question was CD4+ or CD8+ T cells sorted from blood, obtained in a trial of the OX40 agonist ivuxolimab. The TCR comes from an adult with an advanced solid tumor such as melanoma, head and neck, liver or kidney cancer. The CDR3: CAISESTVHRPFQETQYF. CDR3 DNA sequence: TGTGCCATCAGTGAGTCGACAGTCCATAGGCCCTTCCAAGAGACCCAGTACTTC.